This T cell receptor beta chain was sequenced in a study of cytomegalovirus exposure and HLA in healthy donors. Study-wide results and limits: The study put 160 or so TCR beta chains on its list as cytomegalovirus-associated. HLA alleles showed associations with some 17,000 TCR beta sequences in a later analysis, at a 0.05 false discovery rate.

Researchers ran the PCR with 60 Vbeta and 13 Jbeta primers. Only in-frame clones appear in the TCRdb table, and some are missing; sequencing was by immunoSEQ multiplex PCR. This table holds over 85,000 clones, 75% to 80% found once. The V gene lost 1 base and the J gene lost 5 bases, with 15 bases spanning the gap. Germline-derived CDR1 and CDR2 are SEHNR and FQNEAQ (reference sequence). This CDR3 has 16 residues. On this clone: The antigen is not known.

This chain joins TRBV7-9 and TRBJ2-1, with D perhaps TRBD1 (5 bases). The sequenced material came from PBMCs. The TCR comes from a woman aged 40 to 50 in good health and CMV-seronegative. CDR3 DNA: TGTGCCAGCAGCTTAGATCCGGGCAGGGAAAACAATGAGCAGTTCTTC. This sequence encodes CASSLDPGRENNEQFF.